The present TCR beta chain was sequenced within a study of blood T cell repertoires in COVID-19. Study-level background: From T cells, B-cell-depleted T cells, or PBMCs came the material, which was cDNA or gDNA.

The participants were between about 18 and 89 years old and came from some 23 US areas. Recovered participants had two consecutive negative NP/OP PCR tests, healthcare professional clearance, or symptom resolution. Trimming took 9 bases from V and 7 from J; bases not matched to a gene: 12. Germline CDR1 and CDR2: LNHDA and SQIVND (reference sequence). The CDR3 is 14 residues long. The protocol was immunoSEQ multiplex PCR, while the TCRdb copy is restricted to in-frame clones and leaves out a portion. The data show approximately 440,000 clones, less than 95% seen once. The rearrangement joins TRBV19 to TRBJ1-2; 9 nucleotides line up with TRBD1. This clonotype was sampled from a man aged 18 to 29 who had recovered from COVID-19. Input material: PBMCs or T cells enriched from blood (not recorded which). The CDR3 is CASRSSGTGFGYTF. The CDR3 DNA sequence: TGTGCCAGCCGATCCTCCGGGACAGGGTTTGGCTACACCTTC.